The 26 T cell receptor beta chains reported below all come from one sample, sequenced in a study of radiotherapy plus CTLA-4 blockade in lung cancer (dated by TCRdb to between 2017 and 2018). Library method: the immunoSEQ multiplex PCR assay. This is the immuneACCESS table as TCRdb keeps it, with only in-frame sequences that have V and J called. A part of the clones is gone; compared with another copy, unresolved V genes explain less than half, and the rest is unexplained. This sample gives about 120,000 clones in total; around 89% of them show up just once. The top ten constitute just under 7% of the sample. The source was peripheral blood, collected from a patient treated with radiotherapy plus ipilimumab. The origin of the receptors is a human donor with non-small cell lung cancer that progressed on radiotherapy plus ipilimumab.

This rearrangement joins TRBV5-1 to TRBJ1-2; D unclear. Trimming left V 4 bases short and J 0 bases short, with 13 bases between. CDR3 length equals 15 residues. Germline V lookup: CDR1 SGHRS, CDR2 YFSETQ. The CDR3 nucleotides read TGCGCCAGCAGCCCATACTTGGGTACTAACTATGGCTACACCTTC. Residues: CASSPYLGTNYGYTF.

V gene TRBV6-4 combines with J gene TRBJ2-7, with 15 bases lining up with TRBD2. The CDR3 covers 13 residues. Germline trimming cut 11 bases from V and 9 bases from J; bases unmatched to any gene: 8. The germline gives CDR1 MRHNA, CDR2 SNTAGT. CDR3 sequence reads: CAGLGTSGRWQYF. CDR3 sequence (DNA): TGTGCCGGTCTCGGGACTAGCGGGAGGTGGCAGTACTTC.

This chain uses TRBV2 with TRBJ2-7; possibly TRBD2 for D (5 bases). Germline assignment: CDR1 SNHLY and CDR2 FYNNEI. The CDR3 runs 13 residues. With 7 bases removed from V and 2 bases from J, the gap between germline ends came to 12 bases. The CDR3 sequence is CASTLSGTYEQYF. The CDR3 DNA reads TGTGCCAGCACCCTCAGCGGCACCTACGAGCAGTACTTC.

The chain couples TRBV5-1 to TRBJ1-1; D is unclear. CDR1 is SGHRS and CDR2 is YFSETQ in the germline V gene. With 2 bases removed from V and 5 bases from J, the gap between germline ends came to 7 bases. CDR3 length: 12 amino acids. The CDR3 loop reads CASSFRETEAFF. CDR3 nucleotides: TGCGCCAGCAGCTTCCGGGAGACTGAAGCTTTCTTT.

The chain recombines TRBV5-1 with TRBJ2-1; no clear D gene. Germline CDR1 reads SGHRS; CDR2 reads YFSETQ. The length of the CDR3 is 15 residues. Trimming took 4 bases from V and 9 from J, leaving 20 bases between them. CDR3 in amino acids: CASSPTDLAVGEQFF. In DNA form, the CDR3 reads TGCGCCAGCAGCCCAACCGACTTAGCCGTGGGTGAGCAGTTCTTC.

This clone was observed once. The chain recombines TRBV5-1 with TRBJ2-1; TRBD2 might be the D (6 bases). V gave up 4 bases and J gave up 3 bases, with 14 bases separating them. Germline CDR1 SGHRS, CDR2 YFSETQ. The CDR3 totals 15 residues. CDR3 DNA: TGCGCCAGCAGCCTGAAACGGGACTTCTACAATGAGCAGTTCTTC. It is translated as CASSLKRDFYNEQFF. Supplemented by reference TRBV5-1 and TRBJ2-1, the full variable domain reads KAGVTQTPRYLIKTRGQQVTLSCSPISGHRSVSWYQQTPGQGLQFLFEYFSETQRNKGNFPGRFSGRQFSNSRSEMNVSTLELGDSALYLCASSLKRDFYNEQFFGPGTRLTVL.

The V and J genes are TRBV18 and TRBJ1-4; D is uncertain. V gave up 2 bases and J gave up 3 bases, with 4 bases separating them. CDR3 length equals 13 residues. CDR1 KGHSH and CDR2 LQKENI come from the germline V gene. The CDR3 loop is CASSPSANEKLFF. CDR3 coding DNA: TGTGCCAGCTCACCATCTGCTAATGAAAAACTGTTTTTT.

Only a few counts were recorded for this clone. The chain uses TRBV19 and TRBJ1-3; no firm D call. The CDR3 covers 15 residues. CDR1 is LNHDA and CDR2 is SQIVND in the germline V gene (reference sequence). Trimming removed 3 bases at V and 4 bases at J, with 13 bases between. CDR3 DNA sequence: TGTGCCAGTAGTATCGGCCTGGATGCCGGAAACACCATATATTTT. Amino acid sequence: CASSIGLDAGNTIYF.

This sequence joins TRBV4-2 and TRBJ2-7; 8 nucleotides match TRBD2. CDR3 length: 16 amino acids. Per the germline V gene, CDR1 is LGHNA and CDR2 is YNFKEQ. The V gene end was trimmed by 4 bases and the J gene end by 3 bases; junction bases not matched to a gene: 11. The DNA for the CDR3 is TGTGCCAGCAGCCCATCGGGAGGGCCCGGAAGCTACGAGCAGTACTTC. This encodes CASSPSGGPGSYEQYF.

This rearrangement joins TRBV27 to TRBJ1-1, with D maybe TRBD1 (6 bases). The ends were cut back, 0 bases at V and 1 base at J, with 12 bases in the middle. The CDR3 totals 16 residues. Germline V CDR1 and CDR2: MNHEY, SMNVEV (reference sequence). CDR3 residues: CASSLSGTIANTEAFF. The CDR3 DNA reads TGTGCCAGCAGTTTATCGGGGACAATAGCGAACACTGAAGCTTTCTTT.

The chain uses TRBV27 and TRBJ1-5; D possibly corresponds to TRBD1 (5 bases). Germline lookup yields CDR1 MNHEY and CDR2 SMNVEV (reference sequence). Trimming took 4 bases from V and 11 from J, leaving 15 bases between them. The CDR3 length is 13 residues. CDR3 loop: CASSWGREASQHF. Written as DNA, the CDR3 is TGTGCCAGCAGTTGGGGCCGCGAGGCTTCCCAGCATTTT.

The chain carries TRBV5-1 and TRBJ1-3; D perhaps matches TRBD1 (6 bases). The germline V and J ends were trimmed by 0 bases and 1 base, with 8 bases remaining between them. The CDR3 runs to 15 residues. CDR1 and CDR2 from the germline V gene are SGHRS and YFSETQ. The CDR3 sequence: CASSLEGGSGNTIYF. In DNA form, the CDR3 reads TGCGCCAGCAGCTTGGAAGGGGGGTCTGGAAACACCATATATTTT.

CDR3 sequence reads: CASSLSWRETQYF. The CDR3 nucleotides are TGTGCCAGCAGCCTTTCATGGAGGGAGACCCAGTACTTC. This sequence joins TRBV11-3 and TRBJ2-5, with D possibly TRBD2 on 5 matching bases. The CDR3 runs to 13 residues. The ends were cut back, 5 bases at V and 5 bases at J, with 12 bases in the middle. The germline CDR1 and CDR2 sequences are SGHNT and YENEEA.

The chain combines TRBV2 with TRBJ2-1, with TRBD1 identical over 10 bases. The germline CDR1 and CDR2 sequences are SNHLY and FYNNEI. CDR3 length: 16 amino acids. J lost 5 bases, V lost 6 bases, and 10 bases had no gene match. The CDR3 nucleotides read TGTGCCAGCAGGGAAAGGTTAGGACAGGGGGACAATGAGCAGTTCTTC. Encoded protein: CASRERLGQGDNEQFF.

The chain couples TRBV29-1 to TRBJ2-3; TRBD1 is a possible D gene (6 bases). The CDR3 spans 11 residues. V lost 6 bases to trimming and J lost 10 bases, with 14 bases between them. Per the germline V gene, CDR1 is SQVTM and CDR2 is ANQGSEA. The CDR3 DNA sequence: TGCAGCGTCTCAGGGGCTACTTCGCAGTATTTT. It is translated as CSVSGATSQYF.

The V gene is TRBV11-2, the J gene TRBJ2-5, with 9 bases aligning to TRBD1. The CDR3 runs to 15 residues. Trimming removed 1 base from V and 4 bases from J; junction bases left unmatched: 4. Germline V gene data show CDR1 as SGHAT and CDR2 as FQNNGV. The CDR3 protein is CASSLGDRVLETQYF. The CDR3 nucleotides are TGTGCCAGCAGCTTAGGGGACAGGGTTTTAGAGACCCAGTACTTC.

V usage is TRBV6-1 and J usage is TRBJ2-3; 11 nucleotides agree with TRBD2. The CDR3 consists of 17 residues. CDR1 MNHNS and CDR2 SASEGT come from the germline V gene. Losses at the gene ends were 4 bases for V and 2 bases for J; bases not matched to a gene: 8. The CDR3 DNA follows: TGTGCCAGCAGTGGGGGTACGACTAGCGGGAACACAGATACGCAGTATTTT. Amino acid sequence: CASSGGTTSGNTDTQYF.

The chain joins TRBV6-1 to TRBJ1-5; D gene unclear. CDR3 length: 15 residues. Germline CDR1 MNHNS, CDR2 SASEGT. Deletions cut 4 bases from V and 3 bases from J, with 13 bases between. The CDR3 DNA reads TGTGCCAGCAGTGGAGGTAGAGGTTACAATCAGCCCCAGCATTTT. It yields the protein CASSGGRGYNQPQHF.

The CDR3 nucleotides are TGTGCCAGCAGCTTATCTAGTGGGGACCCAATGCGGTTCTTC. Amino acids: CASSLSSGDPMRFF. This chain joins TRBV11-3 and TRBJ2-1; the D gene could be TRBD1 or TRBD2 (5 bases each). V dropped 2 bases and J dropped 15 bases, with 20 bases sitting between them. This CDR3 is built from 14 residues. In germline, CDR1 is SGHNT, CDR2 YENEEA.

This chain links TRBV2 with TRBJ2-1, with 10 bases fitting TRBD1. The CDR3 is 15 amino acids. After removal of 2 bases from V and 8 bases from J, the junction contained 6 bases not matched to a gene. Germline loops: CDR1 SNHLY, CDR2 FYNNEI. CDR3 DNA: TGTGCCAGCAGTGAACAGGGGACAGGGGCGGATGAGCAGTTCTTC. It specifies CASSEQGTGADEQFF.

CDR3 amino acids: CASSGRANSYEQYF. The CDR3 coding sequence is TGTGCCAGCAGTGGCAGGGCGAACTCCTACGAGCAGTACTTC. The V call is TRBV2, the J call TRBJ2-7; D might be TRBD1 (5 bases). From germline, CDR1 is SNHLY and CDR2 FYNNEI. V lost 4 bases and J lost 0, with 10 bases in between. The CDR3 sequence is 14 residues long.

This clone was counted between two and nine times. The gene calls are TRBV6-6 and TRBJ1-2; D possibly corresponds to TRBD1 (5 bases). CDR1 and CDR2 from the germline V gene are MNHNY and SVGAGI (reference sequence). V lost 5 bases to trimming and J lost 12 bases, with 22 bases between them. The CDR3 extends over 14 amino acids. CDR3 sequence reads: CASSRTGQVPGDTF. CDR3 nucleotides: TGTGCCAGCAGTCGTACAGGTCAGGTGCCCGGGGACACCTTC.

Concerning this clone: The junction departs from the called germline gene at one end, perhaps through a read error. This chain uses TRBV7-2 with TRBJ2-5, with D maybe TRBD2 (6 bases). CDR3 length: 13 amino acids. Germline V gene lookup returns CDR1 SGHTA and CDR2 FQGNSA. CDR3 loop: CASGFRAGETQYF. DNA of the CDR3: TGTGCCAGCGGCTTTCGGGCGGGGGAGACCCAGTACTTC.

This chain joins TRBV6-6 and TRBJ1-3; TRBD1 agrees at 7 bases. Germline V CDR1 and CDR2: MNHNY, SVGAGI (reference sequence). The length of the CDR3 is 15 residues. The trim removed 7 bases at V and 0 bases at J, leaving 6 bases unmatched. DNA of the CDR3: TGTGCCAGCACCCTAGGACAGGCCTCTGGAAACACCATATATTTT. Protein sequence: CASTLGQASGNTIYF.

The CDR3 region is CASSQAGLAGGNEQFF. The CDR3 coding sequence is TGTGCCAGCAGCCAAGCGGGACTAGCGGGAGGCAATGAGCAGTTCTTC. J is TRBJ2-1 and V is TRBV4-2; 15 nucleotides align to TRBD2. The length of the CDR3 is 16 residues. CDR1 and CDR2 from the germline V gene are LGHNA and YNFKEQ. J was trimmed by 6 bases and V by 1 base; bases with no gene match: 1.

This chain links TRBV6-1 with TRBJ1-2; no firm D call. Germline CDR1 MNHNS, CDR2 SASEGT. This CDR3 is built from 14 residues. The V and J ends lost 2 bases and 4 bases respectively, with 11 bases between them. CDR3 nucleotide sequence: TGTGCCAGCAGTGAACGCGTGTGGCTCTATGGCTACACCTTC. Translating gives CASSERVWLYGYTF.